This is a list of T cell receptor beta chains from one sample in a study of cytomegalovirus exposure and HLA in healthy donors. TCRdb's table, derived via immunoSEQ multiplex PCR, lists solely in-frame clones and lacks some. The sample has some 130,000 clones, over 75% seen once. The sample comprised PBMCs. The origin of the receptors is a male donor in good health and CMV-seropositive. Both conserved end residues are part of each CDR3. Fields, in order: clone size, D gene, V gene, J gene, CDR3 protein, CDR3 DNA. D genes are given only for firm matches. Rows may omit the clone size; those that give it use once, few, many or a size class.

NA	NA	TRBV19	TRBJ1-1	CASTPRDINTEAFF	TGTGCCAGTACCCCAAGGGACATCAACACTGAAGCTTTCTTT
NA	NA	TRBV7-9	TRBJ1-1	CASSLGRNTEAFF	TGTGCCAGCAGCTTAGGTAGAAACACTGAAGCTTTCTTT
NA	TRBD1	TRBV5-6	TRBJ2-7	CASSFLRDSPTYEQYF	TGTGCCAGCAGCTTCCTAAGGGACAGCCCCACCTACGAGCAGTACTTC
few	NA	TRBV27	TRBJ2-7	CASSTGLGSYEQYF	TGTGCCAGCAGCACGGGACTCGGCTCCTACGAGCAGTACTTC
few	TRBD1	TRBV6-5	TRBJ2-1	CASRSGTGEAHGQFF	TGTGCCAGCAGATCCGGGACAGGGGAGGCACACGGGCAGTTCTTC
NA	TRBD1	TRBV7-9	TRBJ2-5	CASSRTGGSQETQYF	TGTGCCAGCAGTAGGACAGGGGGTTCCCAAGAGACCCAGTACTTC
NA	NA	TRBV6-1	TRBJ1-6	CASSEDENSPLHF	TGTGCCAGCAGTGAAGATGAGAATTCACCCCTCCACTTT
NA	NA	TRBV10-3	TRBJ2-3	CAIKKGESTDTQYF	TGTGCCATCAAGAAGGGGGAGTCCACAGATACGCAGTATTTT
NA	TRBD2	TRBV2	TRBJ2-5	CASSAQRGDTETQYF	TGTGCCAGCAGTGCCCAGCGGGGGGATACGGAGACCCAGTACTTC
NA	TRBD2	TRBV2	TRBJ2-3	CASSSTSGSADTQYF	TGTGCCAGCAGTTCGACTAGCGGGAGTGCAGATACGCAGTATTTT
NA	NA	TRBV27	TRBJ2-5	CASSFAGTETQYF	TGTGCCAGCAGTTTCGCGGGGACCGAGACCCAGTACTTC
NA	NA	TRBV18	TRBJ1-2	CASSEGGYGYTF	TGTGCCAGTAGTGAGGGAGGATATGGCTACACCTTC
NA	NA	TRBV7-9	TRBJ1-1	CASSLVAQNTEAFF	TGTGCCAGCAGCTTAGTAGCCCAGAACACTGAAGCTTTCTTT
NA	TRBD1	TRBV5-1	TRBJ1-2	CASSGGGTGVMDGYTF	TGCGCCAGCAGCGGCGGCGGGACAGGGGTTATGGATGGCTACACCTTC
few	NA	TRBV28	TRBJ1-3	CASIGLGDTIYF	TGTGCCAGCATCGGCTTAGGGGACACCATATATTTT
NA	NA	TRBV7-2	TRBJ1-2	CASSGSFRYGYTF	TGTGCCAGCAGCGGCTCGTTTCGCTATGGCTACACCTTC
NA	TRBD1	TRBV6-5	TRBJ1-2	CASSYSLAGGYGYTF	TGTGCCAGCAGTTACTCTCTTGCAGGGGGCTATGGCTACACCTTC
once	NA	TRBV7-9	TRBJ1-5	CASSLGGSTPNQPQHF	TGTGCCAGCAGCTTAGGGGGCAGCACGCCGAATCAGCCCCAGCATTTT
NA	TRBD1	TRBV13	TRBJ2-2	CASSSGQGTSGELFF	TGTGCCAGCAGCTCCGGACAGGGGACATCCGGGGAGCTGTTTTTT
NA	TRBD1	TRBV25-1	TRBJ1-5	CASSETGVLGQPQHF	TGTGCCAGCAGTGAAACAGGGGTGTTGGGTCAGCCCCAGCATTTT
NA	TRBD1	TRBV10-3	TRBJ2-7	CAISVKGQGAGEQYF	TGTGCCATCAGTGTAAAGGGACAGGGGGCCGGCGAGCAGTACTTC
NA	TRBD2	TRBV6-4	TRBJ2-3	CASSETLGTSGGHGTDTQYF	TGTGCCAGCAGTGAAACTCTCGGGACTAGCGGGGGACATGGCACAGATACGCAGTATTTT
NA	NA	TRBV5-1	TRBJ2-7	CASSPLGAEQYF	TGCGCCAGCAGTCCATTGGGGGCCGAGCAGTACTTC
few	NA	TRBV2	TRBJ1-2	CASGTSNYGYTF	TGTGCCAGCGGGACAAGCAACTATGGCTACACCTTC
NA	NA	TRBV28	TRBJ2-1	CASSFPRQIGNEQFF	TGTGCCAGCAGTTTTCCTCGTCAGATCGGGAATGAGCAGTTCTTC
NA	TRBD1	TRBV5-8	TRBJ1-1	CASSSMHRGNTEAFF	TGTGCCAGCAGCTCGATGCACAGGGGAAACACTGAAGCTTTCTTT
NA	TRBD1	TRBV7-9	TRBJ1-4	CASSFRTGQNKKLFF	TGTGCCAGCAGCTTCCGGACAGGGCAAAATAAAAAACTGTTTTTT
NA	NA	TRBV5-1	TRBJ1-1	CASSLTGIGVNTEAFF	TGCGCCAGCAGCTTGACCGGGATCGGCGTTAACACTGAAGCTTTCTTT
NA	NA	TRBV15	TRBJ2-2	CATSGTGLANTGELFF	TGTGCCACCAGCGGTACAGGCCTAGCGAACACCGGGGAGCTGTTTTTT
NA	NA	TRBV9	TRBJ2-2	CASSRGSLTGELFF	TGTGCCAGCAGCCGGGGGAGCCTCACCGGGGAGCTGTTTTTT
NA	NA	TRBV5-4	TRBJ1-1	CASSSPGSGFTEAFF	TGTGCCAGCAGCTCCCCGGGATCAGGATTCACTGAAGCTTTCTTT
NA	NA	TRBV7-2	TRBJ1-5	CASSLVGGSNQPQHF	TGTGCCAGCAGCTTAGTGGGCGGGAGCAATCAGCCCCAGCATTTT
once	TRBD1	TRBV4-2	TRBJ1-6	CASSPGTANSPLHF	TGTGCCAGCAGCCCCGGGACAGCTAATTCACCCCTCCACTTT
NA	NA	TRBV5-1	TRBJ1-4	CASSLDKGLRNEKLFF	TGCGCCAGCAGCTTGGACAAGGGACTGAGGAATGAAAAACTGTTTTTT
few	TRBD1	TRBV5-1	TRBJ1-5	CASSLTPQGNNQPQHF	TGCGCCAGCAGCTTAACTCCACAGGGGAACAATCAGCCCCAGCATTTT
NA	TRBD2	TRBV5-1	TRBJ2-4	CASSRTASTSGVHIQYF	TGCGCCAGCAGCCGCACCGCTTCCACTAGCGGGGTGCACATTCAGTACTTC
NA	NA	TRBV12-5	TRBJ2-3	CASGSGNGIDGTDTQYF	TGTGCTAGTGGTTCGGGTAACGGGATAGATGGCACAGATACGCAGTATTTT
once	TRBD2	TRBV25-1	TRBJ2-2	CASSEEAGANTGELFF	TGTGCCAGCAGTGAAGAGGCGGGAGCGAACACCGGGGAGCTGTTTTTT
few	NA	TRBV9	TRBJ1-1	CASSPSGAYTEAFF	TGTGCCAGCAGCCCCTCAGGGGCGTACACTGAAGCTTTCTTT
NA	NA	TRBV11-2	TRBJ1-2	CASTDQRRGSYYGYTF	TGTGCCAGCACCGACCAGCGCCGGGGGTCCTACTATGGCTACACCTTC
NA	TRBD1	TRBV19	TRBJ1-1	CASTADRGHTEAFF	TGTGCCAGTACCGCGGACAGGGGCCACACTGAAGCTTTCTTT
NA	TRBD1	TRBV5-1	TRBJ2-2	CASSYLQGKNTGELFF	TGCGCCAGCAGCTACCTACAGGGGAAAAACACCGGGGAGCTGTTTTTT
NA	NA	TRBV19	TRBJ1-5	CASSIDRDSNQPQHF	TGTGCCAGTAGTATAGACAGGGATAGCAATCAGCCCCAGCATTTT
NA	NA	TRBV5-8	TRBJ1-1	CASSLYTEAFF	TGTGCCAGCAGCCTATACACTGAAGCTTTCTTT
NA	TRBD2	TRBV9	TRBJ2-7	CASGTGTSGSVRYEQYF	TGTGCCAGCGGGACGGGCACTAGCGGGAGCGTTCGGTACGAGCAGTACTTC
NA	TRBD2	TRBV4-2	TRBJ2-7	CASSLRLAGDGEQYF	TGTGCCAGCAGCCTAAGACTAGCGGGAGACGGCGAGCAGTACTTC
NA	TRBD2	TRBV7-3	TRBJ2-3	CASSLGPAGGVDTQYF	TGTGCCAGCAGCTTAGGTCCAGCGGGAGGAGTAGATACGCAGTATTTT
NA	TRBD1	TRBV18	TRBJ1-2	CASSPPAGGGGYTF	TGTGCCAGCTCACCACCGGCAGGGGGTGGTGGCTACACCTTC
few	NA	TRBV20-1	TRBJ1-1	CSTDSTEAFF	TGCAGTACTGACAGCACTGAAGCTTTCTTT
NA	TRBD1	TRBV28	TRBJ1-2	CASSLLDRGRYTF	TGTGCCAGCAGTCTGTTGGACAGGGGTCGCTACACCTTC
NA	NA	TRBV28	TRBJ1-4	CASSLGQLLNEKLFF	TGTGCCAGCAGCCTCGGACAGCTACTTAATGAAAAACTGTTTTTT
NA	NA	TRBV7-2	TRBJ1-3	CASSSSAGNTIYF	TGTGCCAGCAGCTCCTCAGCTGGAAACACCATATATTTT
NA	TRBD1	TRBV6-4	TRBJ2-3	CASSGTGGTDTQYF	TGTGCCAGCTCCGGAACAGGGGGCACAGATACGCAGTATTTT
NA	TRBD1	TRBV2	TRBJ1-5	CASTERQGFSQPQHF	TGTGCCAGCACCGAGCGACAGGGTTTCAGTCAGCCCCAGCATTTT
NA	NA	TRBV27	TRBJ2-7	CASSLSPTGPYSYEQYF	TGTGCCAGCAGTTTATCACCGACAGGACCTTACTCCTACGAGCAGTACTTC